The rows below give T cell receptor beta chains drawn from one sample of a study of blood T cell repertoires in COVID-19. Repertoires were generated with immunoSEQ multiplex PCR, while TCRdb's copy carries only in-frame clones and drops some. The table includes tens of thousands of clones, 75% to 95% detected once. Material: peripheral blood. The source is a man between 50 and 59 years old with acute or convalescent COVID-19. CDR3s include the opening cysteine and the closing phenylalanine or tryptophan. The D gene is left open where the match is weak. Clone size, where shown, is once, few, many, or a class for clones that have expanded.

j_gene	d_gene	abundance	v_gene	CDR3aa	CDR3nt
TRBJ2-1	-	once	TRBV7-9	CASSFIDTYSYNEQFF	TGTGCCAGCAGCTTCATAGACACCTACTCCTACAATGAGCAGTTCTTC
TRBJ1-5	TRBD1	-	TRBV28	CASSLDRGGSNQPQHF	TGTGCCAGCAGTTTAGACAGGGGAGGGAGCAATCAGCCCCAGCATTTT
TRBJ2-7	-	-	TRBV15	CATSRPSSYEQYF	TGTGCCACCAGCAGACCCTCCTCCTACGAGCAGTACTTC
TRBJ1-1	TRBD1	-	TRBV30	CAWTLGQGAPRF	TGTGCCTGGACCCTTGGACAGGGGGCCCCCCGTTTT
TRBJ1-1	TRBD1	-	TRBV27	CASSAPGQHTEAFF	TGTGCCAGCAGTGCCCCGGGACAGCACACTGAAGCTTTCTTT
TRBJ1-6	-	-	TRBV6-5	CAGLRDYNSPLHF	TGTGCCGGACTGAGAGATTATAATTCACCCCTCCACTTT
TRBJ2-5	TRBD2	-	TRBV2	CASIGGTQETQYF	TGTGCCAGTATCGGGGGGACCCAAGAGACCCAGTACTTC
TRBJ2-1	TRBD2	-	TRBV15	CATLQTFGLAGGSSYNEQFF	TGTGCCACCCTCCAAACTTTCGGACTAGCGGGGGGGAGCTCCTACAATGAGCAGTTCTTC
TRBJ2-1	TRBD2	-	TRBV9	CASSIQPLAEVYNEQFF	TGTGCCAGCAGCATCCAACCACTAGCGGAGGTCTACAATGAGCAGTTCTTC
TRBJ1-2	-	once	TRBV24-1	CATSDRADNSDGYTF	TGTGCCACCAGTGACCGTGCGGACAACTCGGATGGCTACACCTTC
TRBJ1-2	-	-	TRBV2	CASSKDRNYGYTF	TGTGCCAGCAGCAAGGACAGAAACTATGGCTACACCTTC
TRBJ2-2	TRBD2	-	TRBV12-5	CASGRPGGLTGELFF	TGTGCTAGTGGCCGACCGGGGGGGCTGACCGGGGAGCTGTTTTTT
TRBJ1-2	TRBD1	-	TRBV18	CASSPGTGNGYTF	TGTGCCAGCTCACCCGGGACAGGGAATGGCTACACCTTC
TRBJ1-5	-	once	TRBV5-4	CASSFQGLNQPQHF	TGTGCCAGCAGCTTCCAGGGCCTCAATCAGCCCCAGCATTTT
TRBJ1-1	-	-	TRBV5-1	CASSSVTRGEAFF	TGCGCCAGCAGCTCGGTGACAAGGGGTGAAGCTTTCTTT
TRBJ2-3	TRBD2	-	TRBV12-5	CASGFTNLAGASTDTQYF	TGTGCTAGTGGTTTTACCAACCTAGCGGGGGCTAGCACAGATACGCAGTATTTT